What follows describes a single T cell receptor (beta chain). The use of a sample-barcoded 5' primer and a J-beta primer mix characterized a second PCR of roughly 6 to 11 cycles. Each single sample gave us at least 3 million CDR3-containing paired-end reads. In TCRdb, the 5' RACE reads were re-called with MiXCR into one record per CDR3 protein. The sample consists of over a million distinct CDR3 sequences, 35% to 45% of them appearing once. The sample belongs to a study of blood T cells in healthy people across ages. Germline assignment: CDR1 DFQATT and CDR2 SNEGSKA (reference sequence). The CDR3 loop spans 14 amino acids.

This TCR was sampled from a woman aged 18-35 years in good health. The rearrangement uses TRBV20-1 and TRBJ2-4, with 8 bases matching TRBD1. The J call is in doubt because the DNA end fits TRBJ2-7 better. The specimen sequenced was blood. This CDR3 reads CSASMQGALDEQYF. CDR3 in DNA: TGCAGTGCTTCTATGCAGGGGGCGTTAGACGAGCAGTACTTC.